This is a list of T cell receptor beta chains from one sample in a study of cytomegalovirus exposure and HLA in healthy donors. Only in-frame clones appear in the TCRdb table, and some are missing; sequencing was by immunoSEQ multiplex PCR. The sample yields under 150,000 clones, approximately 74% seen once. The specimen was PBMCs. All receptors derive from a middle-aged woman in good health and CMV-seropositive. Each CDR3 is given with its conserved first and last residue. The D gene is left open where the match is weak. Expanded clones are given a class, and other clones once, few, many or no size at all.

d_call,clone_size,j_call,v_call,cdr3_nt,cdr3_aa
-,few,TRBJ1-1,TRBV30,TGTGCCTGGAATCCCGGGGGCACTGAAGCTTTCTTT,CAWNPGGTEAFF
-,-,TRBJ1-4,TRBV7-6,TGTGCCAGCAGCTGGGGGGGGCAGGGTGAAAAACTGTTTTTT,CASSWGGQGEKLFF
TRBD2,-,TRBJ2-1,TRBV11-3,TGTGCCAGCAGCTTAGACCTTGGACTAGCGGGGCGCAATGAGCAGTTCTTC,CASSLDLGLAGRNEQFF
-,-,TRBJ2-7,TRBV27,TGTGCCAGCAGTTTATATGGTGAGGGCGAGCAGTACTTC,CASSLYGEGEQYF
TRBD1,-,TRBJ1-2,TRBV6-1,TGTGCCAGCAGAACTGGGGGGACAGGGGGCGATGGCTACACCTTC,CASRTGGTGGDGYTF
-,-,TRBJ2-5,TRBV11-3,TGTGCCAGCAGCTTAGAGGCCAGGGTAGAGACCCAGTACTTC,CASSLEARVETQYF
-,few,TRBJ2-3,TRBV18,TGTGCCAGCTCACCCGGGGTGGGGAGCACAGATACGCAGTATTTT,CASSPGVGSTDTQYF
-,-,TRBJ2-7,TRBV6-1,TGTGCCAGCAGTGATAACAGGGCTTCCTACGAGCAGTACTTC,CASSDNRASYEQYF
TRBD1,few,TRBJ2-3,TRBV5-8,TGTGCCAGCAGCCCGGGACAGAAAACTAGCACAGATACGCAGTATTTT,CASSPGQKTSTDTQYF
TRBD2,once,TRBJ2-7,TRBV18,TGTGCCAGCTCACCCCAGACTAGCGGAAATTACGAGCAGTACTTC,CASSPQTSGNYEQYF
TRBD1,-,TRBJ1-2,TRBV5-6,TGTGCCAGCAGCCCGGGACAGTTCGACTATGGCTACACCTTC,CASSPGQFDYGYTF
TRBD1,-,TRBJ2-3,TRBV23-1,TGCGCCAGCAGTCAAGGGTCCTGGACAGGGGATAGCACAGATACGCAGTATTTT,CASSQGSWTGDSTDTQYF
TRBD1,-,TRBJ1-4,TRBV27,TGTGCCAGCAGTTTGAGGAACAGGGGGGCTAATGAAAAACTGTTTTTT,CASSLRNRGANEKLFF
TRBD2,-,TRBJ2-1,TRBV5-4,TGTGCCAGCAGCTTGAGGTCTAGCGGGAGTCGGAGTGAGCAGTTCTTC,CASSLRSSGSRSEQFF
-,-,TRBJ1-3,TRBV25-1,TGTGCCAGCAGTGAGGCAGGGCTTTTATCTGGAAACACCATATATTTT,CASSEAGLLSGNTIYF
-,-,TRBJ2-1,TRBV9,TGTGCCAGCAGCGTAGGGTGGGCCCTAATTGATGAGCAGTTCTTC,CASSVGWALIDEQFF
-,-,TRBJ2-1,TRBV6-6,TGTGCCAGCAGTGATACAGGGGAGCAGTTCTTC,CASSDTGEQFF
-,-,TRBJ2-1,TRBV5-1,TGCGCCACTTACGACGGGAGCTCCTACAATGAGCAGTTCTTC,CATYDGSSYNEQFF
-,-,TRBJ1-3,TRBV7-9,TGTGCCAGCACCTGGGGAGGGGGAAACTTTGGAAACACCATATATTTT,CASTWGGGNFGNTIYF
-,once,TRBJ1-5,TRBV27,TGTGCCAGCAGGGGCTCAAGCAATCAGCCCCAGCATTTT,CASRGSSNQPQHF
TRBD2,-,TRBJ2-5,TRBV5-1,TGCGCCAGCAGCTTCAGCGGGAGAGGAGAGACCCAGTACTTC,CASSFSGRGETQYF
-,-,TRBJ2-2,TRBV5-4,TGTGCCAGCAGCTTGCCGGGACACCCCACCGGGGAGCTGTTTTTT,CASSLPGHPTGELFF
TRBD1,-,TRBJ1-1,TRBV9,TGTGCCAGCAGCGTAGATTTTGGGACAGGGCTGCCGAACACTGAAGCTTTCTTT,CASSVDFGTGLPNTEAFF
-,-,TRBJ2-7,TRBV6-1,TGTGCCAGCAGTGAAGTAGGCAGGGGTTACGAGCAGTACTTC,CASSEVGRGYEQYF
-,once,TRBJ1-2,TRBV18,TGTGCCAGCTCGCCCTCGGACTATGGCTACACCTTC,CASSPSDYGYTF
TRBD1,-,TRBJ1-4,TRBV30,TGTGCCTGGAGCGTCGGGACAGGGTCGTCAGGTCGTGAAAAACTGTTTTTT,CAWSVGTGSSGREKLFF
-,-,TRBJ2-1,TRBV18,TGTGCCAGCTCACAACTTGACAGATACAATGAGCAGTTCTTC,CASSQLDRYNEQFF
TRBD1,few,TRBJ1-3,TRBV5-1,TGCGCCAGCAGCTACGGACAGGCCAGCTCTGGAAACACCATATATTTT,CASSYGQASSGNTIYF
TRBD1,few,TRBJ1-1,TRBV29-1,TGCAGCGTTTTAGGGACAGCAACCGCTATGAACACTGAAGCTTTCTTT,CSVLGTATAMNTEAFF
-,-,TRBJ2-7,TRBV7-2,TGTGCCAGCAGCTTAGGGGAGCGGTTTGCAGTCTCCTACGAGCAGTACTTC,CASSLGERFAVSYEQYF
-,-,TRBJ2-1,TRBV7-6,TGTGCCAGCAGCTTTGGGGGCCCCAGCTCCTACAATGAGCAGTTCTTC,CASSFGGPSSYNEQFF
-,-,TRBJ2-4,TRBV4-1,TGCGCCAGCAGCCAAGGTTCAGGCGATCGTGTCAAAAACATTCAGTACTTC,CASSQGSGDRVKNIQYF
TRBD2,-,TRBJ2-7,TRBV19,TGTGCCAGTACTGCCCGGGCTAGCGGGAGGGTCGTGGAGCCCTACGAGCAGTACTTC,CASTARASGRVVEPYEQYF
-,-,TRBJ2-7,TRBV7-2,TGTGCCAGCAGCGAGAGCTCCTACGAGCAGTACTTC,CASSESSYEQYF
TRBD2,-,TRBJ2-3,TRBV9,TGTGCCAGCAGCGTAGCTACTTTGGGACTAGCGGGGACCACAGATACGCAGTATTTT,CASSVATLGLAGTTDTQYF
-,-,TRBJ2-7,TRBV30,TGTGCCTGGAGATTAGGTCCGGGTGAGCAGTACTTC,CAWRLGPGEQYF
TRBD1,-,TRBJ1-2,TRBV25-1,TGTGCCAGCAGTGGCCTAACTCGGGACAGGAAAAACTATGGCTACACCTTC,CASSGLTRDRKNYGYTF
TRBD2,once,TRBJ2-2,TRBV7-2,TGTGCCAGCATACGGGGCGGGCTAGCGGGTGGCACCGGGGAGCTGTTTTTT,CASIRGGLAGGTGELFF
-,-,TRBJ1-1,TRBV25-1,TGTGCCAGCAGTGCCTCCCCCCTGTTTCCCAGGTGCACTGAAGCTTTCTTT,CASSASPLFPRCTEAFF
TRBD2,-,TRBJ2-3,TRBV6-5,TGTGCCAGCAGACCTTCACTAGCGGGGGGAAATACGCAGTATTTT,CASRPSLAGGNTQYF
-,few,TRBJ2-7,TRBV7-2,TGTGCCAGCAGCTTAGCGGCAGTTAACGAGCAGTACTTC,CASSLAAVNEQYF
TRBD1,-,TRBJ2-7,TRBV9,TGTGCCAGCAGCTCCGGGACAGGAGCCTACGAGCAGTACTTC,CASSSGTGAYEQYF
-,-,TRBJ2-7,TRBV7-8,TGTGCCAGCAGCTTATCCAGGCACGAGCAGTACTTC,CASSLSRHEQYF
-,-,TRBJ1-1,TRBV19,TGTGCCAGTAGTATACTAGGGGCGAACACTGAAGCTTTCTTT,CASSILGANTEAFF
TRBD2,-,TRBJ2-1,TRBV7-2,TGTGCCAGCAGCCTCTGGCCTAGCGGGGGGTTTATAAATGAGCAGTTCTTC,CASSLWPSGGFINEQFF
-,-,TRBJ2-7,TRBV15,TGTGCCACCAGCAGAGCAACAGGGAACCTCCTGAACGAGCAGTACTTC,CATSRATGNLLNEQYF
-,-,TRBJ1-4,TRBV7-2,TGTGCCAGCAGCTCCCAGACAGGAACAACTAATGAAAAACTGTTTTTT,CASSSQTGTTNEKLFF
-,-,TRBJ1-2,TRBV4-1,TGCGCCAGCAGCCAAGGCTACCGACAGGATGGCTACACCTTC,CASSQGYRQDGYTF
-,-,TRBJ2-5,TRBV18,TGTGCCAGCTCGCCCGACGGGTCTTCCCTTCGGACCCAGTACTTC,CASSPDGSSLRTQYF
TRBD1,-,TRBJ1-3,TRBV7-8,TGTGCCAGCAGCCTCCTACAGGGGGCTGGTGGAAACACCATATATTTT,CASSLLQGAGGNTIYF